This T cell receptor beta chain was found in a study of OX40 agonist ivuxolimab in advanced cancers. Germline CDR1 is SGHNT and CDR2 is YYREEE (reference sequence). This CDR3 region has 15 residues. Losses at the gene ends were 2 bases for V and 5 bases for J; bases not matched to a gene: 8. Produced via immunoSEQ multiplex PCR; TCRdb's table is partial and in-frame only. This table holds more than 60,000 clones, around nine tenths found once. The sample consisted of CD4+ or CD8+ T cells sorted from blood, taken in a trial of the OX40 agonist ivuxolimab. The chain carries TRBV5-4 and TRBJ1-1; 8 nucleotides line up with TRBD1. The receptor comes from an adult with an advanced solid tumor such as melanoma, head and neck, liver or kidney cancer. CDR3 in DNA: TGTGCCAGCAGCTTTCAAGACAGGGGTTGGACTGAAGCTTTCTTT. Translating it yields CASSFQDRGWTEAFF.